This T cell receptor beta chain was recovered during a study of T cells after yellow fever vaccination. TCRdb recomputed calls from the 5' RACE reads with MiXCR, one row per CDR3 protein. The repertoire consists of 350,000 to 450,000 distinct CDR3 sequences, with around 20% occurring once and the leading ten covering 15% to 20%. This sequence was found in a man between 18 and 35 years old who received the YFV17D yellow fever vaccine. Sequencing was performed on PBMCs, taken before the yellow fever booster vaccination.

The CDR3 DNA follows: TGTGCCAGCAGTGTACAGGTTACAGATACGCAGTATTTT. Translation gives CASSVQVTDTQYF. The rearrangement uses TRBV6-4 and TRBJ2-3; D is possibly TRBD1 (5 bases). The V end lost 4 bases, the J end lost 3 bases, and 8 bases lay between the germline ends. The CDR3 length is 13 residues. Germline V gives CDR1 MRHNA, CDR2 SNTAGT.